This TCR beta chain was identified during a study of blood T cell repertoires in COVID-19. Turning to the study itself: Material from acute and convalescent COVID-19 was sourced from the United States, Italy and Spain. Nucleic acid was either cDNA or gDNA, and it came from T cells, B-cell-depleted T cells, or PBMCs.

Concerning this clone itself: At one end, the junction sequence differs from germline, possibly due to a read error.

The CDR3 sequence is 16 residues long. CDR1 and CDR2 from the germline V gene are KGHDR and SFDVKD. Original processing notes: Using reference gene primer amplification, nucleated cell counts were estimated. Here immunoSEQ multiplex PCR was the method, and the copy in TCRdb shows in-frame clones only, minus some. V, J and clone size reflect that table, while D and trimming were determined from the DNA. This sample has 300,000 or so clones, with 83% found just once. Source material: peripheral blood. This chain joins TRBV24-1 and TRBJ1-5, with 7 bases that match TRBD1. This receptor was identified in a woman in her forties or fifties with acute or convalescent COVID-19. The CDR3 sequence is CATSDRRQGSSQPQHF. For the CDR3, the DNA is TGTGCCACCAGTGATAGGAGACAGGGTAGCAGTCAGCCCCAGCATTTT.